This section outlines one T cell receptor beta chain sequence together with its context. These data are taken from a study of cytomegalovirus exposure and HLA in healthy donors. Use of 60 Vbeta and 13 Jbeta primers characterized the PCR. The repertoire was sequenced with immunoSEQ multiplex PCR; TCRdb's copy has only in-frame clones and lacks some. The table has nearly 95,000 clones, approximately 7.6% seen once. Trimming removed 6 bases at V and 4 bases at J, with 9 bases between. CDR1 is DFQATT, CDR2 SNEGSKA, per germline (reference sequence). The CDR3 spans 11 residues. This chain joins TRBV20-1 and TRBJ1-2; D gene ambiguous. This clonotype originated in a man over 45 in good health and CMV-seronegative. What was sequenced was PBMCs. DNA of the CDR3: TGCAGTGCCACCGGGTTCTATGGCTACACCTTC. Translation: CSATGFYGYTF.